The rows below give T cell receptor beta chains drawn from one sample of a study of T-cell reconstitution after alpha-beta-depleted transplantation in children. TCRdb reprocessed the PCR reads with MiXCR, giving one entry per CDR3 protein. The sample holds approximately 500,000 distinct CDR3 sequences, over 20% seen once. The sample here was PBMCs, taken before TCRalphabeta/CD19-depleted stem cell transplant. These receptors were taken from a boy younger than two with Wiskott-Aldrich syndrome, due to receive a stem cell transplant. CDR3s include the opening cysteine and the closing phenylalanine or tryptophan. A D gene is named only where the DNA matches it firmly. Clone size is shown for a subset of rows, as once, few, many or a class of expanded clone.

J gene | V gene | clone size | D gene | CDR3 protein | CDR3 DNA
TRBJ2-2 | TRBV7-2 | NA | TRBD2 | CASSFTAGAGELFF | TGTGCCAGCAGCTTTACGGCGGGAGCCGGGGAGCTGTTTTTT
TRBJ2-3 | TRBV9 | NA | NA | CASTPTDRQWGSRDTQYF | TGTGCCAGCACCCCGACCGATCGACAGTGGGGGAGTAGGGATACGCAGTATTTT
TRBJ1-1 | TRBV4-1 | many | NA | CASSQLITGNTEAFF | TGCGCCAGCAGCCAACTCATAACGGGGAACACTGAAGCTTTCTTT
TRBJ2-3 | TRBV9 | few | TRBD2 | CASSDSGSTDTQYF | TGTGCCAGCAGCGATAGCGGGAGTACAGATACGCAGTATTTT
TRBJ2-1 | TRBV24-1 | NA | TRBD2 | CATSDPERDQFF | TGTGCCACCAGTGATCCCGAGCGGGACCAGTTCTTC
TRBJ1-3 | TRBV29-1 | NA | NA | CSVEDKVPGNTIYF | TGCAGCGTTGAAGATAAAGTACCTGGAAACACCATATATTTT
TRBJ1-1 | TRBV6-1 | NA | NA | CASSPYRGGTEAFF | TGTGCCAGCAGTCCTTACCGCGGGGGGACTGAAGCTTTCTTT
TRBJ2-3 | TRBV10-3 | NA | NA | CAIRQTDTQYF | TGTGCCATCAGACAGACAGATACGCAGTATTTT
TRBJ1-2 | TRBV7-9 | NA | NA | CASSLTGQGFDYGYTF | TGTGCCAGCAGCTTAACCGGGCAGGGGTTCGACTATGGCTACACCTTC
TRBJ1-5 | TRBV2 | NA | NA | CASSSGGRGNQPQHF | TGTGCCAGCAGCTCGGGAGGGAGAGGCAATCAGCCCCAGCATTTT
TRBJ2-7 | TRBV4-1 | few | TRBD2 | CASSQVYLLAGERGYEQYF | TGCGCCAGCAGCCAAGTTTATCTACTAGCGGGAGAGAGAGGCTACGAGCAGTACTTC
TRBJ2-1 | TRBV11-2 | NA | NA | CASSLMTDHMAAAYEQFF | TGTGCCAGCAGCTTAATGACAGATCATATGGCAGCAGCTTATGAGCAGTTCTTC
TRBJ2-1 | TRBV14 | NA | NA | CASSYAASGYPFWIEQFF | TGTGCCAGCAGCTACGCCGCTTCAGGGTATCCCTTTTGGATTGAGCAGTTCTTC
TRBJ1-5 | TRBV28 | NA | TRBD1 | CASSPLGQGVSQPQHF | TGTGCCAGCAGTCCGTTAGGACAGGGGGTAAGCCAGCCCCAGCATTTT
TRBJ1-4 | TRBV7-9 | NA | NA | CASRSTGIINEKLFF | TGTGCCAGCAGATCGACAGGTATCATAAATGAAAAACTGTTTTTT
TRBJ1-1 | TRBV10-2 | NA | NA | CASSARSPGTMNTEAFF | TGCGCCAGCAGCGCCCGGAGCCCCGGAACTATGAACACTGAAGCTTTCTTT
TRBJ1-5 | TRBV7-2 | few | TRBD1 | CASSLWWTGDQPQHF | TGTGCCAGCAGCTTATGGTGGACAGGAGACCAGCCCCAGCATTTT
TRBJ2-3 | TRBV20-1 | few | NA | CSARDYTNTDTQYF | TGCAGTGCTAGAGACTACACTAACACAGATACGCAGTATTTT
TRBJ2-6 | TRBV25-1 | NA | NA | CASSGVGPSTGANVLTF | TGTGCCAGCAGTGGGGTCGGACCCTCGACTGGGGCCAACGTCCTGACTTTC
TRBJ2-3 | TRBV5-1 | NA | TRBD2 | CASSFASGSREDTQYF | TGCGCCAGCAGCTTTGCTAGCGGGAGTCGAGAAGATACGCAGTATTTT
TRBJ2-2 | TRBV9 | NA | NA | CASSVLAGRNTGELFF | TGTGCCAGCAGCGTTTTGGCAGGGAGGAACACCGGGGAGCTGTTTTTT
TRBJ2-5 | TRBV18 | NA | NA | CASSPGAARETQYF | TGTGCCAGCTCACCAGGGGCAGCTCGGGAGACCCAGTACTTC